These T cell receptor beta chains were read from a single sample in a study of cytomegalovirus exposure and HLA in healthy donors. Repertoires were generated with immunoSEQ multiplex PCR, while TCRdb's copy carries only in-frame clones and drops some. The sample records 58,000 or so clones, roughly 77% being singletons. The sequencing sample was made of PBMCs. Receptors originate from a woman between 40 and 50 years old in good health and CMV-seropositive. The CDR3 runs from the conserved cysteine through the conserved F or W. The order of the fields is J gene, V gene, D gene, clone size, CDR3 protein, CDR3 DNA. D genes are given only for firm matches. The size field is filled for only some rows; it gives once, few, many or a size class.

TRBJ2-3 | TRBV7-8 | NA | once | CASSSQTGRATQYF | TGTGCCAGCAGCTCGCAGACAGGTCGGGCTACGCAGTATTTT
TRBJ2-1 | TRBV7-9 | TRBD2 | NA | CASSLWGERGGLNEQFF | TGTGCCAGCAGCTTATGGGGAGAGCGGGGGGGCCTAAATGAGCAGTTCTTC
TRBJ1-2 | TRBV5-1 | NA | NA | CASSPSSDYGYTF | TGCGCCAGCAGCCCCTCGTCCGACTATGGCTACACCTTC
TRBJ1-1 | TRBV15 | TRBD1 | NA | CATSTGGLTTEAFF | TGTGCCACCAGCACAGGGGGGTTGACCACTGAAGCTTTCTTT
TRBJ1-5 | TRBV6-5 | NA | NA | CASSSRQGLNQPQHF | TGTGCCAGCAGTTCCCGGCAGGGTCTCAATCAGCCCCAGCATTTT
TRBJ2-7 | TRBV7-2 | NA | NA | CASSRTAALPEQYF | TGTGCCAGCAGCCGAACAGCGGCCCTCCCCGAGCAGTACTTC
TRBJ2-3 | TRBV6-4 | TRBD2 | NA | CASSEGLAGGPDTQYF | TGTGCCAGCAGTGAAGGATTAGCGGGGGGGCCGGATACGCAGTATTTT
TRBJ1-2 | TRBV28 | NA | NA | CASSLGGTYTF | TGTGCCAGCAGTTTAGGAGGAACCTACACCTTC
TRBJ1-2 | TRBV5-5 | TRBD1 | NA | CASSLPDRDYTF | TGTGCCAGCAGCCTACCCGACAGGGACTACACCTTC
TRBJ1-6 | TRBV7-9 | NA | NA | CASSFSISPLHF | TGTGCCAGCAGCTTTAGTATTTCACCCCTCCACTTT
TRBJ2-7 | TRBV6-1 | TRBD2 | NA | CASSEARRGGGKGSYEQYF | TGTGCCAGCAGTGAAGCGAGGCGGGGGGGCGGGAAAGGTTCCTACGAGCAGTACTTC
TRBJ2-3 | TRBV6-4 | NA | NA | CASSDSGGALTDTQYF | TGTGCCAGCAGTGACTCTGGCGGGGCCCTCACAGATACGCAGTATTTT
TRBJ2-1 | TRBV27 | TRBD2 | NA | CASSLTSGGSNEQFF | TGTGCCAGCAGTTTAACTAGCGGGGGGTCCAATGAGCAGTTCTTC
TRBJ1-3 | TRBV5-4 | NA | NA | CASSLTGEGVRGNTIYF | TGTGCCAGCAGCTTGACCGGAGAGGGCGTCAGGGGAAACACCATATATTTT
TRBJ2-1 | TRBV15 | TRBD1 | NA | CATSRRTGGAGNEQFF | TGTGCCACCAGCAGGCGGACAGGGGGCGCAGGGAATGAGCAGTTCTTC
TRBJ2-1 | TRBV6-1 | TRBD1 | NA | CALNRDRGFNEQFF | TGTGCCCTTAACCGGGACAGGGGATTCAATGAGCAGTTCTTC
TRBJ1-6 | TRBV9 | NA | NA | CASSGGPHNSPLHF | TGTGCCAGCAGCGGAGGCCCTCATAATTCACCCCTCCACTTT
TRBJ2-3 | TRBV7-2 | TRBD2 | NA | CASSGLAGVLNTQYF | TGTGCCAGCTCAGGACTAGCGGGGGTACTGAATACGCAGTATTTT
TRBJ1-1 | TRBV29-1 | TRBD1 | NA | CSGSQGEGTEAFF | TGCAGCGGTTCACAGGGGGAGGGCACTGAAGCTTTCTTT
TRBJ2-4 | TRBV18 | NA | NA | CASSPPEGVDIQYF | TGTGCCAGCTCACCACCGGAAGGGGTAGACATTCAGTACTTC
TRBJ2-1 | TRBV5-4 | NA | NA | CASSLTLWTGNEQFF | TGTGCCAGCAGTTTAACTCTTTGGACTGGAAATGAGCAGTTCTTC
TRBJ1-6 | TRBV4-1 | NA | NA | CASSQGFRPGEGSVALHF | TGCGCCAGCAGCCAGGGGTTTAGGCCGGGAGAGGGGTCGGTGGCCCTCCACTTT
TRBJ1-4 | TRBV11-2 | NA | few | CASRHWGRGNEKLFF | TGTGCCAGCAGACATTGGGGGCGCGGTAATGAAAAACTGTTTTTT
TRBJ2-1 | TRBV7-9 | NA | NA | CASSFRSGGEEQFF | TGTGCCAGCAGCTTCAGGAGCGGTGGGGAAGAGCAGTTCTTC
TRBJ2-3 | TRBV11-2 | NA | NA | CASSLDRQEDTQYF | TGTGCCAGCAGCTTAGATAGGCAGGAAGATACGCAGTATTTT
TRBJ2-4 | TRBV19 | NA | NA | CASSTLLDREDIQYF | TGTGCCAGTAGTACCCTTCTTGACAGGGAGGACATTCAGTACTTC
TRBJ1-6 | TRBV5-4 | NA | NA | CASSLNRPSSPLHF | TGTGCCAGCAGCTTGAATAGACCTAGTTCACCCCTCCACTTT
TRBJ2-2 | TRBV4-3 | NA | NA | CASSPGFFTGELFF | TGCGCCAGCAGCCCCGGGTTCTTCACCGGGGAGCTGTTTTTT
TRBJ2-1 | TRBV9 | NA | NA | CASSVERSSYNEQFF | TGTGCCAGCAGCGTAGAGCGGAGCTCCTACAATGAGCAGTTCTTC
TRBJ2-7 | TRBV5-1 | NA | NA | CASSLASGSSYEQYF | TGCGCCAGCAGCTTGGCCTCGGGGTCGTCCTACGAGCAGTACTTC
TRBJ1-1 | TRBV5-1 | NA | once | CASSTGGSTEAFF | TGCGCCAGCAGCACAGGAGGGTCCACTGAAGCTTTCTTT
TRBJ2-3 | TRBV6-5 | NA | NA | CASSSRDTQYF | TGTGCCAGCAGTTCGAGGGATACGCAGTATTTT
TRBJ1-1 | TRBV19 | NA | NA | CASSGGLWNTEAFF | TGTGCCAGTAGTGGGGGACTCTGGAACACTGAAGCTTTCTTT
TRBJ2-3 | TRBV9 | TRBD2 | NA | CASSAPGLAGDTQYF | TGTGCCAGCAGCGCTCCGGGACTAGCCGGTGATACGCAGTATTTT
TRBJ2-7 | TRBV7-9 | TRBD2 | NA | CASSLRTSGGLEQYF | TGTGCCAGCAGCCTCCGGACTAGCGGGGGTCTCGAGCAGTACTTC
TRBJ1-5 | TRBV6-1 | TRBD1 | NA | CASTLGQSQPQHF | TGTGCCAGCACCCTGGGACAGTCTCAGCCCCAGCATTTT